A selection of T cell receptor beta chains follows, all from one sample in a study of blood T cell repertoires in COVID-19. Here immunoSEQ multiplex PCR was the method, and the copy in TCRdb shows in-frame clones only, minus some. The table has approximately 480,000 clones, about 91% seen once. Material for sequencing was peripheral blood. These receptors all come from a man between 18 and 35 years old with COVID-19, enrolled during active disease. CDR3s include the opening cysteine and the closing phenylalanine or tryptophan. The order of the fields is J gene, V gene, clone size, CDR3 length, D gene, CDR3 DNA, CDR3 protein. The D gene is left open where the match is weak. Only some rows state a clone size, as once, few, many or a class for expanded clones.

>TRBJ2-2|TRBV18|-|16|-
TGTGCCAGCTCACCAAACCGGGGAGCCGGGAGCGGGGAGCTGTTTTTT
CASSPNRGAGSGELFF
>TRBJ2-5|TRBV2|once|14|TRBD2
TGTGCCAGCAGGGGTCGACTAGCGGGGGAGACCCAGTACTTC
CASRGRLAGETQYF
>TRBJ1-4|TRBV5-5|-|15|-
TGTGCCAGCAGCTTTGGAGGGGCTAGAAATGAAAAACTGTTTTTT
CASSFGGARNEKLFF
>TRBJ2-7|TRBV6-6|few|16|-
TGTGCCAGCAGTCTACCTCCCATCGGGGATTCCTACGAGCAGTACTTC
CASSLPPIGDSYEQYF
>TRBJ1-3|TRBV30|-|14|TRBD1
TGTGCCTGGAGAACGACAGGGGCCGGAAACACCATATATTTT
CAWRTTGAGNTIYF
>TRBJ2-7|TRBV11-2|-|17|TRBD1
TGTGCCAGCAGCCGTTTGACTTTTAGGGACAGGGACAACGAGCAGTACTTC
CASSRLTFRDRDNEQYF
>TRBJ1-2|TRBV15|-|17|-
TGTGCCACCAGCAGCTCCGGGACCCAAGGGGGAATTTATGGCTACACCTTC
CATSSSGTQGGIYGYTF
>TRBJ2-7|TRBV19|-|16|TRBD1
TGTGCCAGTAGTAGCGCCGGTAGGACAGGGTGGGACGAGCAGTACTTC
CASSSAGRTGWDEQYF
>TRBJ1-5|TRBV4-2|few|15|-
TGTGCCAGCAGCCAAGATCTGGGGCGAAATCAGCCCCAGCATTTT
CASSQDLGRNQPQHF
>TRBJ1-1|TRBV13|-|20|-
TGTGCCAGCAGCTTACGAGGACCGAGGACACGCCGAGCGCGGGGCACTGAAGCTTTCTTT
CASSLRGPRTRRARGTEAFF
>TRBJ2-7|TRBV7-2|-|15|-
TGTGCCAGCAGCTTATTCGGGAGCGCTCCTAACGAGCAGTACTTC
CASSLFGSAPNEQYF
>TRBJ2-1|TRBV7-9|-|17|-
TGTGCCAGCAGCCCGAGGGGGTTAAAGAGCTCCTACAATGAGCAGTTCTTC
CASSPRGLKSSYNEQFF
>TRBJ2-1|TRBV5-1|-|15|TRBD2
TGCGCCAGCAGCCGAGGACTAGCGGGGGCGCGGGAGCAGTTCTTC
CASSRGLAGAREQFF
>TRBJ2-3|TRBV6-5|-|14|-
TGTGCCAGCAGAAAAACAGTAGGGAGACATACGCAGTATTTT
CASRKTVGRHTQYF
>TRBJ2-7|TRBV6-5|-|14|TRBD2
TGTGCCAGCAAGATAACTAGCGGCTCTAGGGAGCAGTACTTC
CASKITSGSREQYF
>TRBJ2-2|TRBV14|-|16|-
TGTGCCAGCAGCACAACGCCGGGAGTTAACACCGGGGAGCTGTTTTTT
CASSTTPGVNTGELFF
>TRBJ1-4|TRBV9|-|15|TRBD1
TGTGCCAGCAGCGTGCAGGGACAGGGCAGTGAAAAACTGTTTTTT
CASSVQGQGSEKLFF
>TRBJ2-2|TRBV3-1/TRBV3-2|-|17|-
TGTGCCAGCAGTCCCGAACCGGGACTCGCGAACACCGGGGAGCTGTTTTTT
CASSPEPGLANTGELFF
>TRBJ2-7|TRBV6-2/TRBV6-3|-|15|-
TGTGCCAGCAGTTACTCCCCGCGAAGCTCCTACGAGCAGTACTTC
CASSYSPRSSYEQYF
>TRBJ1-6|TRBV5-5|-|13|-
TGTGCCAGCAGCTTGCACAGTACCTCACCCCTCCACTTT
CASSLHSTSPLHF
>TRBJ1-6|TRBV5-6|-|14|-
TGTGCCAGCAGCACCCGAGGGGGTCCTCCACCCCTCCACTTT
CASSTRGGPPPLHF
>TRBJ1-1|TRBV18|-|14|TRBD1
TGTGCCAGCTCACCGGGACAGGGGATCGGTGAAGCTTTCTTT
CASSPGQGIGEAFF
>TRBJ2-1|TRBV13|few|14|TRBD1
TGTGCCAGCAGCTCCCGGACAGGCCACAATGAGCAGTTCTTC
CASSSRTGHNEQFF
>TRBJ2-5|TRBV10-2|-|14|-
TGCGCCAGCAGCACTCGGGGAACCGGGGAGACCCAGTACTTC
CASSTRGTGETQYF
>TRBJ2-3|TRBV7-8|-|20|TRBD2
TGTGCCAGCAGCTCCCTTTTGGGGGGGGACCCATCAACCAGCACAGATACGCAGTATTTT
CASSSLLGGDPSTSTDTQYF
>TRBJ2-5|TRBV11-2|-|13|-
TGTGCCAGCAGCTCGGACATGTATGTAACCCAGTACTTC
CASSSDMYVTQYF
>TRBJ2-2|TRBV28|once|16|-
TGTGCCAGCACCTATAGTTCTGGCGGGATCGGCGGGGAGCTGTTTTTT
CASTYSSGGIGGELFF
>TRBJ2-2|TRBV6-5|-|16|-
TGTGCCAGCAGTTACGCGGCGGGGCGGAACACCGGGGAGCTGTTTTTT
CASSYAAGRNTGELFF
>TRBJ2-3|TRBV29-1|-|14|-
TGCAGCGCCCGCCAGGGATGGAGCACAGATACGCAGTATTTT
CSARQGWSTDTQYF
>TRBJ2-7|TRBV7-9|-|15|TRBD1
TGTGCCAGCGGCACCACCGGGACAGGGTCCTACGAGCAGTACTTC
CASGTTGTGSYEQYF
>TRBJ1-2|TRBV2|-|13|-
TGTGCCAGCAGTGACTCCAGGTATCCTGGCTACACCTTC
CASSDSRYPGYTF